This is a list of T cell receptor beta chains from one sample in a study of Graves' ophthalmopathy and Graves' hyperthyroidism. Using its own MiXCR run on the multiplex PCR reads, TCRdb lists one record per CDR3 protein. The sample lists hundreds of thousands of distinct CDR3 sequences, more than 20% occurring once. The material sequenced was peripheral blood. The receptors shown here come from a young woman with stable Graves' hyperthyroidism. The CDR3 runs from the conserved cysteine through the conserved F or W. Each record gives: CDR3 DNA, CDR3 protein, J gene, clone size, D gene, V gene. The D gene is left open where the match is weak. The size of a clone is reported for some rows only, either as once, few or many, or as a class for expanded clones.

CDR3nt: TGTGCCAGCAGACAGGGCCTATCCTACGAGCAGTACTTC
CDR3aa: CASRQGLSYEQYF
j_gene: TRBJ2-7
abundance: many
d_gene: .
v_gene: TRBV12-3/TRBV12-4

CDR3nt: TGCAGTGCCCTACAGTTCGTGAACACTGAAGCTTTCTTT
CDR3aa: CSALQFVNTEAFF
j_gene: TRBJ1-1
abundance: many
d_gene: .
v_gene: TRBV20-1

CDR3nt: TGTGCCAGCAGTGGGGCTAGCGGGAGTGAGCAGTACTTC
CDR3aa: CASSGASGSEQYF
j_gene: TRBJ2-7
abundance: many
d_gene: TRBD2
v_gene: TRBV9

CDR3nt: TGTGCCAGCAGTTACGCGGACAGCTACGAGCAGTACTTC
CDR3aa: CASSYADSYEQYF
j_gene: TRBJ2-7
abundance: many
d_gene: .
v_gene: TRBV6-5

CDR3nt: TGTGCCAGCAGTGAGGACAGGGGGCTTGAGACCCAGTACTTC
CDR3aa: CASSEDRGLETQYF
j_gene: TRBJ2-5
abundance: few
d_gene: TRBD1
v_gene: TRBV6-1

CDR3nt: TGTGCCAGCAGTTTACAGACCGGATCTGGGGCCAACGTCCTGACTTTC
CDR3aa: CASSLQTGSGANVLTF
j_gene: TRBJ2-6
abundance: many
d_gene: .
v_gene: TRBV12-3/TRBV12-4

CDR3nt: TGTGCCAGCAGTCTAAAGGTAGGGTATAGCAATCAGCCCCAGCATTTT
CDR3aa: CASSLKVGYSNQPQHF
j_gene: TRBJ1-5
abundance: many
d_gene: .
v_gene: TRBV6-1

CDR3nt: TGTGCCAGCAGTTTACAAACGTCCACTGAAGCTTTCTTT
CDR3aa: CASSLQTSTEAFF
j_gene: TRBJ1-1
abundance: many
d_gene: .
v_gene: TRBV27

CDR3nt: TGTGCCAGCATCTCACACTACACTGAAGCTTTCTTT
CDR3aa: CASISHYTEAFF
j_gene: TRBJ1-1
abundance: few
d_gene: .
v_gene: TRBV13

CDR3nt: TGCGCCAGCAGCCCCGGGACGCGAAGATATCAGCAGTACTTC
CDR3aa: CASSPGTRRYQQYF
j_gene: TRBJ2-7
abundance: .
d_gene: .
v_gene: TRBV4-3

CDR3nt: TGTGCCAGCTCCCGACAGAAATCGGTCTCCTACGAGCAGTACTTC
CDR3aa: CASSRQKSVSYEQYF
j_gene: TRBJ2-7
abundance: .
d_gene: .
v_gene: TRBV18

CDR3nt: TGCAGCGTTGAAGATTTAGGGTACACTGAAGCTTTCTTT
CDR3aa: CSVEDLGYTEAFF
j_gene: TRBJ1-1
abundance: many
d_gene: .
v_gene: TRBV29-1

CDR3nt: TGTGCCAGCAAACTGTTAGGGACAGGAGGAAGACAGCCCCAGCATTTT
CDR3aa: CASKLLGTGGRQPQHF
j_gene: TRBJ1-5
abundance: few
d_gene: TRBD1
v_gene: TRBV28

CDR3nt: TGTGCCAGCAGTTTTCCTCCCGGGTCTGGGGCCAACGTCCTGACTTTC
CDR3aa: CASSFPPGSGANVLTF
j_gene: TRBJ2-6
abundance: many
d_gene: .
v_gene: TRBV12-3/TRBV12-4

CDR3nt: TGCAGTGCTAGAACCGTGAGGGACTCCTCCTACGAGCAGTACTTC
CDR3aa: CSARTVRDSSYEQYF
j_gene: TRBJ2-7
abundance: many
d_gene: .
v_gene: TRBV20-1

CDR3nt: TGTGCCAGCAGTTCACAGGGGGGAGCTTTCTTT
CDR3aa: CASSSQGGAFF
j_gene: TRBJ1-1
abundance: .
d_gene: TRBD1
v_gene: TRBV27

CDR3nt: TGCAGTGCTAGGGGGCTAGCGGAGACCCAGTACTTC
CDR3aa: CSARGLAETQYF
j_gene: TRBJ2-5
abundance: many
d_gene: .
v_gene: TRBV20-1

CDR3nt: TGTGCCAGCAGCTATTGGGGGGATAGCAATCAGCCCCAGCATTTT
CDR3aa: CASSYWGDSNQPQHF
j_gene: TRBJ1-5
abundance: once
d_gene: .
v_gene: TRBV27

CDR3nt: TGTGCCAGCAGCCTGGGGGTTCTCACTGAAGCTTTCTTT
CDR3aa: CASSLGVLTEAFF
j_gene: TRBJ1-1
abundance: many
d_gene: .
v_gene: TRBV28

CDR3nt: TGCAGTGCTAGGGTCACCTTAGCTGGCGAGCAGTACTTC
CDR3aa: CSARVTLAGEQYF
j_gene: TRBJ2-7
abundance: many
d_gene: .
v_gene: TRBV20-1

CDR3nt: TGTGCCAGCAGCTTGGAGACAGGGGGGATTAACACCGGGGAGCTGTTTTTT
CDR3aa: CASSLETGGINTGELFF
j_gene: TRBJ2-2
abundance: .
d_gene: TRBD1
v_gene: TRBV5-6

CDR3nt: TGTGCCAGCAGGGAGGGGCGGACAGGGGGGGCCAACGTCCTGACTTTC
CDR3aa: CASREGRTGGANVLTF
j_gene: TRBJ2-6
abundance: many
d_gene: TRBD1
v_gene: TRBV12-3/TRBV12-4

CDR3nt: TGTGCCAGCAGTTACTCCCACTCCACGTACGAGCAGTACTTC
CDR3aa: CASSYSHSTYEQYF
j_gene: TRBJ2-7
abundance: .
d_gene: .
v_gene: TRBV6-4

CDR3nt: TGTGCCTGGGGGAAGGGAATGAACACTGAAGCTTTCTTT
CDR3aa: CAWGKGMNTEAFF
j_gene: TRBJ1-1
abundance: many
d_gene: .
v_gene: TRBV30

CDR3nt: TGCAGTGCTAGAGGGGACTCTCCCGAGCAGTACTTC
CDR3aa: CSARGDSPEQYF
j_gene: TRBJ2-7
abundance: many
d_gene: .
v_gene: TRBV20-1

CDR3nt: TGCAGTGCTAGAGCACGCTGGGTGGGAGAGACCCAGTACTTC
CDR3aa: CSARARWVGETQYF
j_gene: TRBJ2-5
abundance: .
d_gene: .
v_gene: TRBV20-1